This passage covers 26 T cell receptor beta chains from one sample sequenced in a study of neoadjuvant nivolumab and ipilimumab in lung cancer. The assay was immunoSEQ multiplex PCR, and TCRdb's table has in-frame clones only and misses some. The table shows 30,000 or so clones, with around 90% occurring only once. The source was peripheral blood, collected after neoadjuvant nivolumab, alone or with ipilimumab, at or shortly before surgery. The receptors were gathered from an adult with non-small cell lung cancer.

This chain links TRBV4-1 with TRBJ2-3; D possibly corresponds to TRBD2 (5 bases). V was shortened by 6 bases and J by 6 bases, with 28 bases between the two germline ends. Germline values: CDR1 MGHRA, CDR2 YSYEKL. The CDR3 contains 18 residues. CDR3 region: CASRVRGASLREYDTQYF. CDR3 nucleotide sequence: TGCGCCAGCAGAGTCAGAGGAGCGTCTCTCCGGGAATACGATACGCAGTATTTT.

The chain has TRBV11-3 and TRBJ2-2, with unresolved D. Germline loops: CDR1 SGHNT, CDR2 YENEEA. The CDR3 consists of 13 residues. V lost 1 base to trimming and J lost 5 bases, with 5 bases between them. CDR3 DNA sequence: TGTGCCAGCAGCTTAGGGGGAACCGGGGAGCTGTTTTTT. Protein: CASSLGGTGELFF.

This clone appeared a few times. The V call is TRBV6-4, the J call TRBJ2-3; D may correspond to TRBD1 or TRBD2 (5 bases each). The CDR3 contains 15 residues. The ends were cut back, 3 bases at V and 3 bases at J, with 13 bases in the middle. Germline CDR1 and CDR2: MRHNA and SNTAGT. This CDR3 is CASSEGPHSTDTQYF. As DNA, the CDR3 is TGTGCCAGCAGTGAGGGACCCCATAGTACAGATACGCAGTATTTT.

The CDR3 coding sequence is TGTGCCAGCAGCCAGCCAGGGTCCCAACTGCATGGCTACACCTTC. Protein product: CASSQPGSQLHGYTF. The V and J genes are TRBV4-2 and TRBJ1-2; possible D gene TRBD1, 5 bases. Trimming left V 3 bases short and J 6 bases short, with 17 bases between. Germline lookup yields CDR1 LGHNA and CDR2 YNFKEQ. There are 15 residues in the CDR3.

The chain carries TRBV29-1 and TRBJ1-1; D uncertain. Trimming pared 0 bases from V and 7 bases from J, leaving 15 bases between. The CDR3 is made up of 14 amino acids. Germline V lookup: CDR1 SQVTM, CDR2 ANQGSEA. The CDR3 sequence is CSVEDKRRALEAFF. The DNA for the CDR3 is TGCAGCGTTGAAGATAAGCGGAGGGCGCTTGAAGCTTTCTTT.

This clone was observed once. For the CDR3, the DNA is TGTGCCAGCAGTAATGCGCGGTGGGAGTTCTTC. This sequence encodes CASSNARWEFF. This sequence joins TRBV28 and TRBJ2-1; no definite D call. Germline-derived CDR1 and CDR2 are MDHEN and SYDVKM. The CDR3 extends over 11 amino acids. The germline V and J ends were trimmed by 5 bases and 14 bases, with 13 bases remaining between them.

Only a few counts were recorded for this clone. The chain joins TRBV5-1 to TRBJ2-3, with 13 bases fitting TRBD2. J lost 3 bases, V lost 4 bases, and 8 bases had no gene match. The germline CDR1 and CDR2 sequences are SGHRS and YFSETQ. This CDR3 region has 17 residues. The CDR3 DNA reads TGCGCCAGCAGCCGGCTCGGGACTAGCGGGGTAACAGATACGCAGTATTTT. Translated: CASSRLGTSGVTDTQYF.

Concerning this clone: At one end the junction does not follow the germline gene, possibly because of a read error. The chain joins TRBV7-3 to TRBJ2-7; perhaps TRBD1 as D (5 bases). This CDR3 spans 12 amino acids. Germline CDR1 is SGHTA and CDR2 is FQGTGA. The CDR3 spells CASSFQTGARNF. The CDR3 DNA follows: TGTGCCAGCAGCTTCCAAACAGGAGCCAGAAACTTC. The full variable domain, rest sourced from reference TRBV7-3 and TRBJ2-7, is GAGVSQTPSNKVTEKGKYVELRCDPISGHTALYWYRQSLGQGPEFLIYFQGTGAADDSGLPNDRFFAVRPEGSVSTLKIQRTERGDSAVYLCASSFQTGARNFGPGTRLTVT.

This rearrangement joins TRBV4-1 to TRBJ2-1, with TRBD1 matching 7 bases. The germline gives CDR1 MGHRA, CDR2 YSYEKL. The CDR3 loop spans 14 amino acids. Trimming removed 4 bases from V and 4 bases from J; junction bases left unmatched: 4. Here the CDR3 reads CASSPGQAYNEQFF. The CDR3 bases are TGCGCCAGCAGCCCCGGACAGGCGTACAATGAGCAGTTCTTC.

The chain links TRBV9 to TRBJ1-4; D is undetermined. V lost 4 bases and J lost 0, with 10 bases in between. The CDR3 has 15 amino acids. Germline V gene sequence: CDR1 SGDLS, CDR2 YYNGEE. CDR3 amino acids: CASSPEGATNEKLFF. The CDR3 DNA reads as TGTGCCAGCAGCCCCGAGGGTGCAACTAATGAAAAACTGTTTTTT.

This clone was found once. The gene calls are TRBV6-5 and TRBJ2-1; 7 nucleotides agree with TRBD1. Trimming at V came to 2 bases and at J to 10 bases, leaving 2 bases not matched to a gene. CDR1 is MNHEY, CDR2 SVGAGI, per germline. The CDR3 consists of 12 residues. Written as DNA, the CDR3 is TGTGCCAGCAGTTACAGGGGGCTGGAGCAGTTCTTC. It encodes CASSYRGLEQFF.

This clone appeared a few times. V gene TRBV7-2 combines with J gene TRBJ2-1; D possibly matches TRBD1 or TRBD2 (5 bases each). V was cut by 5 bases and J by 6 bases, with 20 bases left in between. The CDR3 sequence is 16 residues long. Germline V lookup: CDR1 SGHTA, CDR2 FQGNSA. CDR3 bases: TGTGCCAGCAGCCGATCGAGGGGTAGGAGCGGCAATGAGCAGTTCTTC. This encodes CASSRSRGRSGNEQFF.

The chain is built from TRBV9 and TRBJ2-3, with 7 bases lining up with TRBD2. Germline values: CDR1 SGDLS, CDR2 YYNGEE. The CDR3 contains 12 residues. V shed 4 bases, J shed 11 bases, and the junction held 7 bases outside the gene matches. CDR3 amino acids: CASSRGVAGQYF. CDR3 bases: TGTGCCAGCAGCAGAGGAGTAGCGGGGCAGTATTTT. Together with reference TRBV9 and TRBJ2-3, the CDR3 gives the full variable domain: DSGVTQTPKHLITATGQRVTLRCSPRSGDLSVYWYQQSLDQGLQFLIQYYNGEERAKGNILERFSAQQFPDLHSELNLSSLELGDSALYFCASSRGVAGQYFGPGTRLTVL.

The chain recombines TRBV11-2 with TRBJ2-5; 10 nucleotides line up with TRBD2. This CDR3 comprises 16 residues. The J segment lost 4 bases and the V segment lost 1 base, leaving 6 bases of the junction unmatched. Per the germline V gene, CDR1 is SGHAT and CDR2 is FQNNGV. The CDR3 sequence is CASSLALAGARETQYF. The CDR3 nucleotides read TGTGCCAGCAGCTTAGCCCTAGCGGGAGCGCGAGAGACCCAGTACTTC.

The genes are TRBV11-2 and TRBJ2-7; possibly TRBD2 for D (6 bases). V shed 0 bases and J shed 6 bases, with 15 bases lying between them. The CDR3 loop spans 15 amino acids. Germline V gene lookup returns CDR1 SGHAT and CDR2 FQNNGV. CDR3 loop: CASSLEAGRPREQYF. CDR3 DNA: TGTGCCAGCAGCTTAGAGGCGGGGCGCCCCCGCGAGCAGTACTTC.

This chain joins TRBV10-1 and TRBJ2-5; no clear D gene. Trimming took 6 bases from V and 1 from J, leaving 9 bases between them. Germline V gene lookup returns CDR1 WNHNN and CDR2 SYGVQD (reference sequence). The CDR3 sequence is 13 residues long. Here the CDR3 DNA reads TGCGCCAGCAGCGCGGATCCCCAAGAGACCCAGTACTTC. The encoded protein is CASSADPQETQYF.

The V call is TRBV7-9, the J call TRBJ2-1; 10 nucleotides agree with TRBD1. With V trimmed by 0 bases and J by 2 bases, 4 bases remained unmatched. This CDR3 has 17 residues. Per the germline V gene, CDR1 is SEHNR and CDR2 is FQNEAQ (reference sequence). The CDR3 reads CASSLAAGTGAYNEQFF. The CDR3 DNA sequence: TGTGCCAGCAGCTTAGCCGCCGGGACAGGGGCCTACAATGAGCAGTTCTTC.

This clone was seen a few times. This chain connects TRBV25-1 to TRBJ1-2, with D maybe TRBD1 (5 bases). This CDR3 is 15 amino acids long. Per the germline V gene, CDR1 is MGHDK and CDR2 is SYGVNS. Trimming took off 0 bases at V and 5 bases at J, with 13 bases between the two ends. Written as DNA, the CDR3 is TGTGCCAGCAGTGAATATGGGGCAGGGAATTATGGCTACACCTTC. This gives the protein CASSEYGAGNYGYTF.

This chain uses TRBV2 with TRBJ1-2; D remains ambiguous. The CDR3 totals 13 residues. Germline V gene lookup returns CDR1 SNHLY and CDR2 FYNNEI. V lost 4 bases to trimming and J lost 1 base, with 7 bases between them. DNA of the CDR3: TGTGCCAGCAGTGTGGGCAGTAACTATGGCTACACCTTC. Translation gives CASSVGSNYGYTF.

This sequence joins TRBV5-1 and TRBJ2-5, with D unclear. Germline loops: CDR1 SGHRS, CDR2 YFSETQ. The CDR3 contains 13 residues. The ends were cut back, 1 base at V and 1 base at J, with 5 bases in the middle. The CDR3 DNA is TGCGCCAGCAGCTTGCAGATCCAAGAGACCCAGTACTTC. Its translation is CASSLQIQETQYF. The variable domain in full, completed from reference TRBV5-1 and TRBJ2-5, reads KAGVTQTPRYLIKTRGQQVTLSCSPISGHRSVSWYQQTPGQGLQFLFEYFSETQRNKGNFPGRFSGRQFSNSRSEMNVSTLELGDSALYLCASSLQIQETQYFGPGTRLLVL.

This rearrangement joins TRBV2 to TRBJ1-1, with TRBD1 matching over 9 bases. In germline, CDR1 is SNHLY, CDR2 FYNNEI. J was trimmed by 9 bases and V by 5 bases; bases with no gene match: 7. This CDR3 is 13 amino acids long. CDR3 in DNA: TGTGCCAGCAGTTGGACAGGGGTAGAAAAAGCTTTCTTT. Translating it yields CASSWTGVEKAFF.

The chain employs TRBV14 and TRBJ2-1; no clear D. CDR1 and CDR2 from the germline V gene are SGHDN and FVKESK. The CDR3 loop spans 11 amino acids. V lost 3 bases and J lost 10, with 7 bases in between. Here the CDR3 DNA reads TGTGCCAGCAGCCACGGGCCGGAGCAGTTCTTC. Encoded protein: CASSHGPEQFF.

J is TRBJ1-2 and V is TRBV6-1; perhaps TRBD1 as D (6 bases). V was clipped by 4 bases and J by 7 bases, with 16 bases between them. The length of the CDR3 is 14 residues. CDR1 is MNHNS, CDR2 SASEGT, per germline. The CDR3 loop is CASSVDRNIFGYTF. CDR3 DNA sequence: TGTGCCAGCAGTGTCGACAGGAATATATTTGGCTACACCTTC.

The rearrangement joins TRBV5-1 to TRBJ2-3, with a possible D match to TRBD2 (7 bases). Trimming stripped 0 bases from V and 3 bases from J, with 11 bases between. The CDR3 has 15 residues. Germline CDR1 is SGHRS and CDR2 is YFSETQ. The CDR3 region is CASSLDRGATDTQYF. CDR3 nucleotide sequence: TGCGCCAGCAGCTTGGACCGGGGGGCTACAGATACGCAGTATTTT. Looking up the rest from reference TRBV5-1 and TRBJ2-3 gives the full variable domain: KAGVTQTPRYLIKTRGQQVTLSCSPISGHRSVSWYQQTPGQGLQFLFEYFSETQRNKGNFPGRFSGRQFSNSRSEMNVSTLELGDSALYLCASSLDRGATDTQYFGPGTRLTVL.

The chain uses TRBV9 and TRBJ1-5; TRBD1 might be the D (6 bases). Per germline, CDR1 SGDLS and CDR2 YYNGEE. The CDR3 length is 14 residues. V shed 4 bases and J shed 6 bases, with 14 bases lying between them. CDR3 in amino acids: CASSRSGAGQPQHF. As DNA, the CDR3 is TGTGCCAGCAGCCGATCGGGGGCAGGTCAGCCCCAGCATTTT.

The V and J genes are TRBV7-9 and TRBJ1-4; perhaps TRBD1 as D (5 bases). The CDR3 sequence is 14 residues long. Trimming took 3 bases from V and 0 from J, leaving 5 bases between them. CDR1 and CDR2 from the germline V gene are SEHNR and FQNEAQ (reference sequence). The CDR3 spells CASSLTATNEKLFF. In nucleotides, the CDR3 is TGTGCCAGCAGCTTGACAGCAACTAATGAAAAACTGTTTTTT.